This is a list of T cell receptor beta chains from one sample in a study of blood T cell repertoires in COVID-19. Repertoires were generated with immunoSEQ multiplex PCR, while TCRdb's copy carries only in-frame clones and drops some. The top ten clones hold about 6% of a sample with some 350,000 clones, 85% to 90% of them seen once. Sequencing used peripheral blood. Receptors were obtained from a woman aged 45-60 years with COVID-19, enrolled during active disease. Both conserved end residues are part of each CDR3. The D gene is left open where the match is weak. Size is stated for part of the rows, as once, few or many counts, or as a class when the clone is expanded.

length,J,size,D,V,DNA,CDR3
15,TRBJ2-1,.,TRBD2,TRBV19,TGTGCCAGTAGTACTGTGGTAGCGGGGTACAATGAGCAGTTCTTC,CASSTVVAGYNEQFF
12,TRBJ2-7,.,.,TRBV11-2,TGTGCCAGCAGCTTAGCGTCCTACGAGCAGTACTTC,CASSLASYEQYF
16,TRBJ1-3,.,TRBD1,TRBV7-9,TGTGCCAGCAGCTTAAGGGGGGACAGCTCTGGAAACACCATATATTTT,CASSLRGDSSGNTIYF
14,TRBJ1-2,once,TRBD1,TRBV15,TGTGCCACCAGCAGAGATCGGGACAGGGCTGGCTACACCTTC,CATSRDRDRAGYTF
15,TRBJ2-1,.,.,TRBV6-4,TGTGCCAGCAGTGATCGGTACACAGGTTACAATGAGCAGTTCTTC,CASSDRYTGYNEQFF
16,TRBJ2-2,.,TRBD2,TRBV5-1,TGCGCCAGCAGCCCCGTGCACGGGAGGGTATCCGGGGAGCTGTTTTTT,CASSPVHGRVSGELFF
14,TRBJ2-1,.,.,TRBV4-3,TGCGCCAGCAGCCCGCTCGGAGTACAGGATGAGCAGTTCTTC,CASSPLGVQDEQFF
12,TRBJ1-1,.,.,TRBV29-1,TGCAGCGCCGCAGGCAGGGCCACTGAAGCTTTCTTT,CSAAGRATEAFF
16,TRBJ2-1,.,.,TRBV9,TGTGCCAGCAGCATGAGGACAGAGAGCTCCTACAATGAGCAGTTCTTC,CASSMRTESSYNEQFF
14,TRBJ2-7,once,TRBD1,TRBV27,TGTGCCAGCAGTTCCGGGACAGGGGGGTACGAGCAGTACTTC,CASSSGTGGYEQYF
17,TRBJ1-1,few,.,TRBV5-1,TGCGCCAGCAGCTCCTTTGGCCCCCGGGTGGCAGTCACTGAAGCTTTCTTT,CASSSFGPRVAVTEAFF
16,TRBJ2-1,.,.,TRBV5-1,TGCGCCAGCAGCTTGGATGCGGGACAGACGTACAATGAGCAGTTCTTC,CASSLDAGQTYNEQFF
19,TRBJ2-1,.,TRBD2,TRBV27,TGTGCCAGCAGTTTAGGGCTAGCGGGAGGGGTACGGACTTACAATGAGCAGTTCTTC,CASSLGLAGGVRTYNEQFF
16,TRBJ1-3,.,.,TRBV7-9,TGTGCCAGCAGCTTATGGGGCAGAAGCTCTGGAAACACCATATATTTT,CASSLWGRSSGNTIYF
15,TRBJ2-3,once,TRBD2,TRBV4-3,TGCGCCAGCAGCCAAGAGACTAGCATTTCCTTTACGCAGTATTTT,CASSQETSISFTQYF
15,TRBJ2-2,.,.,TRBV5-1,TGCGCCAGCAGCTTGATTAGTACGAACACCGGGGAGCTGTTTTTT,CASSLISTNTGELFF
11,TRBJ1-3,.,.,TRBV20-1,TGCAGTGCTAAGTCCGGGGACACCATATATTTT,CSAKSGDTIYF
16,TRBJ1-1,.,.,TRBV3-1/TRBV3-2,TGTGCCAGCAGCCTCGACCCTAAGGGGTTGAACACTGAAGCTTTCTTT,CASSLDPKGLNTEAFF
14,TRBJ1-1,.,.,TRBV7-2,TGTGCCAGCAGCTTAGTGTCGGGGAGTACTGAAGCTTTCTTT,CASSLVSGSTEAFF
16,TRBJ2-7,.,TRBD1,TRBV7-9,TGTGCCAGCAGCTTAGCTTCGACAGGGTGGACCTACGAGCAGTACTTC,CASSLASTGWTYEQYF
13,TRBJ2-7,.,.,TRBV15,TGTGCCACCAGCAGAGAAGCGGTCTACGAGCAGTACTTC,CATSREAVYEQYF
15,TRBJ1-5,.,.,TRBV3-1/TRBV3-2,TGTGCCAGCAGCCACCTGGGGCAGGGCAATCAGCCCCAGCATTTT,CASSHLGQGNQPQHF
19,TRBJ2-1,.,.,TRBV7-3,TGTGCCAGCAGCCCTATAGTGATCATTCCCCCCTCTTGGGAGAATGAGCAGTTCTTC,CASSPIVIIPPSWENEQFF
13,TRBJ1-6,few,.,TRBV7-9,TGTGCCAGCAGCTTGGGCCTCAATTCACCCCTCCACTTT,CASSLGLNSPLHF
15,TRBJ2-5,few,TRBD2,TRBV27,TGTGCCAGCAGTTCCCAGGCGGGAGGATTAAAGACCCAGTACTTC,CASSSQAGGLKTQYF
17,TRBJ2-3,.,.,TRBV29-1,TGCAGCGTTGGAAAGGGAACAGGGTACGGGGCCACAGATACGCAGTATTTT,CSVGKGTGYGATDTQYF
13,TRBJ2-5,.,TRBD1,TRBV7-9,TGTGCCAGCAGCTCGGACAGGGAGGAGACCCAGTACTTC,CASSSDREETQYF
13,TRBJ2-7,.,TRBD1,TRBV5-4,TGTGCCAGCAGCGGACAGGTATTCGACGAGCAGTACTTC,CASSGQVFDEQYF
13,TRBJ1-1,.,.,TRBV5-1,TGCGCCAGCAGCTTCAGGGTGGACACTGAAGCTTTCTTT,CASSFRVDTEAFF
14,TRBJ2-7,.,.,TRBV5-5,TGTGCCAGCAGCTTGCAAACTAGCTCCTACGAGCAGTACTTC,CASSLQTSSYEQYF
18,TRBJ2-2,once,.,TRBV24-1,TGTGCCACCAGTGACACTCAAGCCGGCAGGGGAGGGACCGGGGAGCTGTTTTTT,CATSDTQAGRGGTGELFF
15,TRBJ2-2,few,.,TRBV4-1,TGCGCCAGCAGCCAGAAGGACAGGAACACCGGGGAGCTGTTTTTT,CASSQKDRNTGELFF
14,TRBJ2-5,.,.,TRBV5-1,TGCGCCAGCAGCTTGATTAACAGCCAAGAGACCCAGTACTTC,CASSLINSQETQYF
11,TRBJ1-2,.,TRBD1,TRBV20-1,TGCAGTGCTGGACAGGGGGTTGGCTACACCTTC,CSAGQGVGYTF
17,TRBJ1-3,.,.,TRBV7-9,TGTGCCAGCAGCTATTCACAGGGAGTTCGGTCTGGAAACACCATATATTTT,CASSYSQGVRSGNTIYF
18,TRBJ2-3,.,TRBD2,TRBV11-2,TGTGCCAGCAGCTTAGATCATAGCGTTTTCGGGGGGACGTATACGCAGTATTTT,CASSLDHSVFGGTYTQYF
14,TRBJ1-6,few,.,TRBV11-2,TGTGCCAGCAGCTTCAGGGAAGGGGGAACACCCCTCCACTTT,CASSFREGGTPLHF